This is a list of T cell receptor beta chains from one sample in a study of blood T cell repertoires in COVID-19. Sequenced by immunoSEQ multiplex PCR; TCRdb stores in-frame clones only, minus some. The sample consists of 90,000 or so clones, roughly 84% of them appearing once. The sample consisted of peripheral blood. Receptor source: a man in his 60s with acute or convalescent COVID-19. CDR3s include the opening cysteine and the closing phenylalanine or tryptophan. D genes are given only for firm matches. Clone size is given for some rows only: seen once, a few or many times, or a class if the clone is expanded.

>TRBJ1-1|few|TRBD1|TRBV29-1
TGCAGCGTACACCCCCAGGGGGCGAACACTGAAGCTTTCTTT
CSVHPQGANTEAFF
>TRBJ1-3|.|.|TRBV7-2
TGTGCCAGCAGCTCTCTTCAGGCAGGTTTAAAGGGAAACACCATATATTTT
CASSSLQAGLKGNTIYF
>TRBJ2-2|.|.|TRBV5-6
TGTGCCAGCAGCCGCAGGGGAGTATGGACCGGGGAGCTGTTTTTT
CASSRRGVWTGELFF
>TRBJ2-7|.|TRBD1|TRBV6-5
TGTGCCAGCTCAGACAGGGGGCCACCCCGGGACGAGCAGTACTTC
CASSDRGPPRDEQYF
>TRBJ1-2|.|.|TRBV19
TGTGCCAGTACCAGGGTAGGCTATGGCTACACCTTC
CASTRVGYGYTF
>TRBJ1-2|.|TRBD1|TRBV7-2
TGTGCCAGCAGCGCCTCAGGGGGAAGTGGCTACACCTTC
CASSASGGSGYTF
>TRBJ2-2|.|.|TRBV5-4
TGTGCCAGCAGCTTGGGCGCTGGGCCTGGGAACACCGGGGAGCTGTTTTTT
CASSLGAGPGNTGELFF
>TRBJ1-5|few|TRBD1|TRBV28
TGTGCCAGCAGTTTAATACGACAGGGGGCTAATCAGCCCCAGCATTTT
CASSLIRQGANQPQHF
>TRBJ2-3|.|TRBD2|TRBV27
TGTGCCAGCAGCCCCGGGGGGGCCGGGAGGAATACGCAGTATTTT
CASSPGGAGRNTQYF
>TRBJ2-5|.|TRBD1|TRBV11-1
TGTGCCAGCAGAAGACAGGGGGCGAAGACCCAGTACTTC
CASRRQGAKTQYF
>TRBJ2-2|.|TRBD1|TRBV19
TGTGCCACCCACCCCGGGACAGGGAGATCCGGGGAGCTGTTTTTT
CATHPGTGRSGELFF
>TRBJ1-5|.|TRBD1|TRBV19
TGTGCCAGTACGGCGGGGACAGTAATTAATCAGCCCCAGCATTTT
CASTAGTVINQPQHF
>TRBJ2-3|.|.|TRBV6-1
TGTGCCAGCAGTGAAATTGGTAGCGCAGATACGCAGTATTTT
CASSEIGSADTQYF
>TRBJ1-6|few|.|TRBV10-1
TGCGCCAGCAGTGAAAAGGGGTCGGGGGCACCCCTCCACTTT
CASSEKGSGAPLHF
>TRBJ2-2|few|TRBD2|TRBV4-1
TGCGCCAGCAGCCAAGAAAGACTAGCGGTCCTAAAAACGAACACCGGGGAGCTGTTTTTT
CASSQERLAVLKTNTGELFF
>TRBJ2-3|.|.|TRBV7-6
TGTGCCAGCAGCCGAAGGGCGGCGGGGGCATTCGATACGCAGTATTTT
CASSRRAAGAFDTQYF
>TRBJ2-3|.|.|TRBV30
TGTGCCTGGAGTGCCCGACTTAAGGCAGATACGCAGTATTTT
CAWSARLKADTQYF
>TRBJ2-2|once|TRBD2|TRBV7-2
TGTGCCAGCAGCTTGTCTCTTGGGAGGGTGCGCGCCGGGGAGCTGTTTTTT
CASSLSLGRVRAGELFF
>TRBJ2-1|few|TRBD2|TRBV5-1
TGCGCCAGCAGCTTGAGACTAGCGGACAATGAGCAGTTCTTC
CASSLRLADNEQFF
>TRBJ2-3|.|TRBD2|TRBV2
TGTGCCAGCAGTGTCTCTAGCGGGGGGCTCTCAGATACGCAGTATTTT
CASSVSSGGLSDTQYF
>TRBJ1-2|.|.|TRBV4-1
TGCGCCAGCAGCCAAGGCCCGACGACTGTTCCAGATGGCTATGGCTACACCTTC
CASSQGPTTVPDGYGYTF
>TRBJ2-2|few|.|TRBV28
TGTGCCAGCAGGAGACAGTCCACCCTGAACACCGGGGAGCTGTTTTTT
CASRRQSTLNTGELFF
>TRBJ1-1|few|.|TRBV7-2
TGTGCCAGCAGTGGAGTTGAATCCATGAACACTGAAGCTTTCTTT
CASSGVESMNTEAFF
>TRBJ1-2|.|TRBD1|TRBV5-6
TGTGCCAGCAGCCCCGACAGGGGAGGCGGCTACACCTTC
CASSPDRGGGYTF
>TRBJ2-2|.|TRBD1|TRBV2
TGTGCCAGCAGTAGGGGGCACACCGGGGAGCTGTTTTTT
CASSRGHTGELFF
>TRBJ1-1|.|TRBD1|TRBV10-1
TGCGCCAGCAGTGACCATACCAACAGGGGGCCTGAAGCTTTCTTT
CASSDHTNRGPEAFF
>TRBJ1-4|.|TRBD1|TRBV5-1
TGCGCCAGCAGCTCGGACAGGGGGCGTGAAAAACTGTTTTTT
CASSSDRGREKLFF
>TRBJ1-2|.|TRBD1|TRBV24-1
TGTGCCACCAGTGACCCGGACAGGGGGTATTATGGCTACACCTTC
CATSDPDRGYYGYTF
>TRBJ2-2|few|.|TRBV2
TGTGCCAGCAGGGCTGACATAAACACCGGGGAGCTGTTTTTT
CASRADINTGELFF
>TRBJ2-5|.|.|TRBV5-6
TGTGCCAGCAGCTTCCGTAGCCTCGGGAAGGAGACCCAGTACTTC
CASSFRSLGKETQYF